This T cell receptor (beta chain) was retrieved from a study of T cells after yellow fever vaccination (dated by TCRdb to the late 2010s). About the investigation overall: The SMART-Seq v4 Ultra Low Input RNA kit was used to prepare libraries from fractions with low cell numbers. Bulk TCR alpha and beta repertoires were sequenced longitudinally to track T-cell clones before and after primary and booster YFV17D yellow fever vaccination. Blood samples were taken at several timepoints before and after primary and secondary immunization, and bulk PBMC replicates and cell subsets were isolated. Two healthy male donors, one aged 18 to 30 and one aged 30 to 39 years, made up the cohort.

TCR cDNA was synthesized by 5'RACE template switching, which introduced a universal primer site and unique molecular identifiers. Priming for cDNA synthesis came from both the TCR alpha and TCR beta constant segments. Library amplification used two PCR steps, and the second PCR step added sample barcodes and sequencing adapters. Libraries were sequenced on Illumina HiSeq 2500 (2x100 bp) or NovaSeq (2x150 bp). The original pipeline was this. MIGEC handled demultiplexing of reads and collapsing into UMI consensus sequences, while MiXCR performed V(D)J alignment. Vaccine-responding clonotypes were identified with edgeR using replicate PBMC samples, with FDR below 0.01 and a log2 fold change above 5 up to day 15 being required. Each bulk clonotype received a CD4 or CD8 identity based on whether the sequenced CD4 or CD8 repertoire contained that clonotype at higher abundance. TCRdb reprocessing: public reads trimmed at Q25 with fastp, clones called with MiXCR, in-frame beta chains kept. Rows are unified per CDR3 protein, each entry keeping the most common DNA and genes. TCRdb's processing, not the authors', yielded these V and J calls. Within this sample are 400,000 or so distinct CDR3 sequences, with 6.2% of them counted one time only. Approximately 15% of the sample is in the top ten clones.

The treatment or condition tag for this specimen amounts to: live attenuated yellow fever vaccine strain. Two biological replicates of bulk PBMCs were collected at each blood-draw timepoint. A standard Ficoll-Paque protocol was used to isolate PBMCs from peripheral blood. TriZol was used to extract RNA from bulk PBMCs, from CD4 and CD8 fractions, and from dextramer-positive and dextramer-negative fractions. There are 16 amino acids in the CDR3, from cysteine to phenylalanine inclusive. The read is trimmed to its CDR3 DNA, 48 bases read in frame from base 1. For CDR1 and CDR2, the germline V gene lists SGDLS and YYNGEE. V has 3 bases trimmed and J has 1 base trimmed; junction bases matching no gene number 7. Here is what the overall study found, with its caveats: Because the study included only a couple of donors, the extent to which the findings can be generalized is limited. Compared with the primary T-cell response, the secondary T-cell response was faster but weaker, reaching its peak on day 5 rather than on day 15. After the booster, most clones that had expanded after primary vaccination were detected again (almost 97% of CD4 and under 90% of CD8), suggesting broad maintenance of memory. A small fraction of clonotypes showed up in both the CD4 and CD8 compartments, probably as a result of convergent recombination. Computational filtering was needed because FACS-sorted repertoires could contain abundant contaminating clonotypes from the bulk population.

This clonotype was seen at least ten times. The antigen this receptor binds is unknown. The input lacks base qualities; no much larger clone sits a single base away. The sequence derives from a man younger than 40 who received the YFV17D yellow fever vaccine. The V gene is TRBV9 and the J gene is TRBJ2-1; 7 bases in between match TRBD1. The sample was PBMCs, taken 5 days after the yellow fever booster vaccination. In nucleotide form, the sequence is TGTGCCAGCAGCGCTAACCCGGGACAGTCCTACAATGAGCAGTTCTTC. Its protein product is CASSANPGQSYNEQFF.